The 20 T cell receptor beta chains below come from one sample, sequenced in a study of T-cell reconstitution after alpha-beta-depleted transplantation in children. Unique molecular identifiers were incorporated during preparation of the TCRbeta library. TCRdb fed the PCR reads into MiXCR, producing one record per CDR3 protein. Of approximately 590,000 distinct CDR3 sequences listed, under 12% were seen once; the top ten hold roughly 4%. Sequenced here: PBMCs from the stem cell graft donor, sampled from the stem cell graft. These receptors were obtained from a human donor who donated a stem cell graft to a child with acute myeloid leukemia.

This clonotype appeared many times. In DNA, the CDR3 is TGCAGTGCCACGGGTAATGAAAAACTGTTTTTT. The encoded protein is CSATGNEKLFF. The V call is TRBV20-1, the J call TRBJ1-4; no clear D gene. The CDR3 totals 11 residues. From germline, CDR1 is DFQATT and CDR2 SNEGSKA (reference sequence). The V end lost 6 bases, the J end lost 4 bases, and 6 bases lay between the germline ends.

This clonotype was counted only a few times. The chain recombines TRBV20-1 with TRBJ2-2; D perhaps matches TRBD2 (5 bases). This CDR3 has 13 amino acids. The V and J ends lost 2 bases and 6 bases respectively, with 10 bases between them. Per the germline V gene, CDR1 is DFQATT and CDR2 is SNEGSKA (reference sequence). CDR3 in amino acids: CSARLALAGELFF. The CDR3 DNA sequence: TGCAGTGCTAGACTAGCTCTTGCCGGGGAGCTGTTTTTT.

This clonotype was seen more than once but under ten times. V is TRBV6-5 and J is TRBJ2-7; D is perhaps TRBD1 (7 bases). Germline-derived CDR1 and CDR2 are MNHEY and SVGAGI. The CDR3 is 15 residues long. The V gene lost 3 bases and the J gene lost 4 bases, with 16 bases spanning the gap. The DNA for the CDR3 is TGTGCCAGCAGTTATTCGGCAGGGGGAGGTTACGAGCAGTACTTC. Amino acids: CASSYSAGGGYEQYF.

CDR3 nucleotide sequence: TGTGCCTGGAGTTACACGGCCAAATTTGAAGCTTTCTTT. This encodes CAWSYTAKFEAFF. The V and J genes are TRBV30 and TRBJ1-1, with D uncertain. V shed 2 bases and J shed 7 bases, with 14 bases lying between them. The CDR3 contains 13 residues. Germline V gives CDR1 GTSNPN, CDR2 SVGIG (reference sequence).

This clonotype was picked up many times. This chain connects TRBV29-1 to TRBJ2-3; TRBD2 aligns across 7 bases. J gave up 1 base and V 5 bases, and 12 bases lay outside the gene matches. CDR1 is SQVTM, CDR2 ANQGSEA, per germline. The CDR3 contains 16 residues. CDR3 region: CSVLPNLAVGTDTQYF. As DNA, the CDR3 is TGCAGCGTTTTGCCAAATCTAGCGGTCGGCACAGATACGCAGTATTTT.

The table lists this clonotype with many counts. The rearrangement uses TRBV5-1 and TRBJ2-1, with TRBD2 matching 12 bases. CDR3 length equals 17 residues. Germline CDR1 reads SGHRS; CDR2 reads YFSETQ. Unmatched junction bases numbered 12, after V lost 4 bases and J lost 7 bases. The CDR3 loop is CASSPNPLAGGGNEQFF. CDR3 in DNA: TGCGCCAGCAGCCCGAATCCCCTAGCGGGAGGGGGGAATGAGCAGTTCTTC.

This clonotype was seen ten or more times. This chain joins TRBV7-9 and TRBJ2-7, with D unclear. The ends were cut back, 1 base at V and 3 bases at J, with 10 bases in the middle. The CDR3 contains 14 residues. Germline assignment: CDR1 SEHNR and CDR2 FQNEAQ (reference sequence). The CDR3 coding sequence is TGTGCCAGCAGCTTAGGATGGGTTGGCTACGAGCAGTACTTC. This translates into CASSLGWVGYEQYF.

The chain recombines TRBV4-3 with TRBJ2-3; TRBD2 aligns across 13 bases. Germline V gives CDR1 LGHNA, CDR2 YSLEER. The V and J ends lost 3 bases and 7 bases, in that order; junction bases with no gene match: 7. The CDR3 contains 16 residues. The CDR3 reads CASSQETSGRWYTQYF. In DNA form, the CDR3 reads TGCGCCAGCAGCCAGGAGACTAGCGGGAGGTGGTATACGCAGTATTTT.

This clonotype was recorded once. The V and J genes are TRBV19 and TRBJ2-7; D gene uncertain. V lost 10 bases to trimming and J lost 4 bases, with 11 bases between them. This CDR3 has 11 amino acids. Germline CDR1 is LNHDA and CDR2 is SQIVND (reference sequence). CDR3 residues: CATAHRYEQYF. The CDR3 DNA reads TGTGCCACCGCACACCGATACGAGCAGTACTTC.

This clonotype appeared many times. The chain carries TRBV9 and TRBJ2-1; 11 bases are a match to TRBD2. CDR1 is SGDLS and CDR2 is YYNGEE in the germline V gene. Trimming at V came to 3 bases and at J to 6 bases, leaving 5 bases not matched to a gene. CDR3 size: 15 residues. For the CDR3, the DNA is TGTGCCAGCAGCGCTCCTAGCGGGAGGTCCAATGAGCAGTTCTTC. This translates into CASSAPSGRSNEQFF.

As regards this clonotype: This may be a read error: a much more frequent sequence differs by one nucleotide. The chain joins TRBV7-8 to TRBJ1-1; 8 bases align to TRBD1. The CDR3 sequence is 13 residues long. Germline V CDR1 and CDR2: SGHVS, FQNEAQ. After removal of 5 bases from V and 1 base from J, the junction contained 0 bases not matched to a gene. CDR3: CASSGQGNTEAFF. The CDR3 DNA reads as TGTGCCAGCAGCGGACAGGGGAACACTGAAGCTTTCTTT.

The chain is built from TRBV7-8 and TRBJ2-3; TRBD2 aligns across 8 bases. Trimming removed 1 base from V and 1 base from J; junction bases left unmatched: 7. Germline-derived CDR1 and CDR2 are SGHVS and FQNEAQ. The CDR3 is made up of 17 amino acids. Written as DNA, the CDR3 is TGTGCCAGCAGCTTAGGGGCATCTAGCGGGCGCACAGATACGCAGTATTTT. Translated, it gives CASSLGASSGRTDTQYF. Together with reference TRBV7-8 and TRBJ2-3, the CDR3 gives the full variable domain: GAGVSQSPRYKVAKRGQDVALRCDPISGHVSLFWYQQALGQGPEFLTYFQNEAQLDKSGLPSDRFFAERPEGSVSTLKIQRTQQEDSAVYLCASSLGASSGRTDTQYFGPGTRLTVL.

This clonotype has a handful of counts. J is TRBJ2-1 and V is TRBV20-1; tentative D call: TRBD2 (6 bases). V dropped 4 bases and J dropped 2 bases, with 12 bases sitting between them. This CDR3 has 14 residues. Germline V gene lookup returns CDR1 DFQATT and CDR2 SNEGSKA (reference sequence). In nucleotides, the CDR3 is TGCAGTGCTATCCGCGGGAATACCTACAATGAGCAGTTCTTC. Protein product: CSAIRGNTYNEQFF.

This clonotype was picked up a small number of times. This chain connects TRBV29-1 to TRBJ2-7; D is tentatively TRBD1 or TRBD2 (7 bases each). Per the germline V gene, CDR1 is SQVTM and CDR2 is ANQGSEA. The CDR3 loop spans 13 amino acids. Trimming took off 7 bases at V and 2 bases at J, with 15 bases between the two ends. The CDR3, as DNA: TGCAGCGGGGGAGGGGGCGGAACCTACGAGCAGTACTTC. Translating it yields CSGGGGGTYEQYF.

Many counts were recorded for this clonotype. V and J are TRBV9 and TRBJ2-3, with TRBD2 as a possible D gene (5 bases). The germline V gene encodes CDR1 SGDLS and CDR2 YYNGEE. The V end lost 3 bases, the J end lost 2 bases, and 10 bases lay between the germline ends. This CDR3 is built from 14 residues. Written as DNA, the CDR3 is TGTGCCAGCAGCGCTGGAGGTTACACAGATACGCAGTATTTT. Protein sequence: CASSAGGYTDTQYF.

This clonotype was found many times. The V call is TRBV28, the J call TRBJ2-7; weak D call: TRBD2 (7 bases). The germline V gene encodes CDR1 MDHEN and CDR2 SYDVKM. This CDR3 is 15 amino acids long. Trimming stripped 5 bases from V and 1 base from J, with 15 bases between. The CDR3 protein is CASSIPGGASYEQYF. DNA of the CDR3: TGTGCCAGCAGTATCCCGGGGGGCGCGTCCTACGAGCAGTACTTC.

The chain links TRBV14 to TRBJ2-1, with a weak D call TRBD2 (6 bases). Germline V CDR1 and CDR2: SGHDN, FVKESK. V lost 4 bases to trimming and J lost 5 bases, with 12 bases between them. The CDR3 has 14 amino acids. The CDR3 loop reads CASSPPGLHNEQFF. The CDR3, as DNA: TGTGCCAGCAGCCCCCCGGGACTCCACAATGAGCAGTTCTTC. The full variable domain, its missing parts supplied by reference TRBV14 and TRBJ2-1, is EAGVTQFPSHSVIEKGQTVTLRCDPISGHDNLYWYRRVMGKEIKFLLHFVKESKQDESGMPNNRFLAERTGGTYSTLKVQPAELEDSGVYFCASSPPGLHNEQFFGPGTRLTVL.

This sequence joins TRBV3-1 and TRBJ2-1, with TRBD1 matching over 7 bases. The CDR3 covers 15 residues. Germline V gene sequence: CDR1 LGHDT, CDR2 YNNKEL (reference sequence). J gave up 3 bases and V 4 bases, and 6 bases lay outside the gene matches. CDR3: CASSPRDSDYNEQFF. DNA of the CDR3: TGTGCCAGCAGCCCCCGGGACAGCGACTACAATGAGCAGTTCTTC.

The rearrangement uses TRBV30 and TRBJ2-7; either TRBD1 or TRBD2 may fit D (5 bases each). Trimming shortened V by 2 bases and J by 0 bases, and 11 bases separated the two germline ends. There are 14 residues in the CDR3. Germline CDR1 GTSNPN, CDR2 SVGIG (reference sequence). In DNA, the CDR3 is TGTGCCTGGAGTCGGGACCAGAGCTCCTACGAGCAGTACTTC. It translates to CAWSRDQSSYEQYF.

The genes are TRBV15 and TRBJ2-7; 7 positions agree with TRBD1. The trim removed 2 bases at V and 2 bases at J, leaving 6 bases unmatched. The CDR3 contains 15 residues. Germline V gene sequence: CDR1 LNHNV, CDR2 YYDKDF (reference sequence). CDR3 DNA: TGTGCCACCAGCAGAACAACAGGGGACACCTACGAGCAGTACTTC. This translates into CATSRTTGDTYEQYF. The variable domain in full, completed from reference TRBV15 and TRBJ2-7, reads DAMVIQNPRYQVTQFGKPVTLSCSQTLNHNVMYWYQQKSSQAPKLLFHYYDKDFNNEADTPDNFQSRRPNTSFCFLDIRSPGLGDTAMYLCATSRTTGDTYEQYFGPGTRLTVT.